A single sample gave rise to the 16 T cell receptor beta chains below, sequenced in a study of cytomegalovirus exposure and HLA in healthy donors. PCR used 60 Vbeta primers and 13 Jbeta primers. The table came from immunoSEQ multiplex PCR; TCRdb's copy has only in-frame clones and leaves some out. The sample includes some 250,000 clones, about 86% seen only once; the top ten take about 7.3%. The sequenced material came from PBMCs. The receptors shown here come from a woman aged 60 to 75 in good health and CMV-seropositive.

This clone was seen only a few times. The genes are TRBV19 and TRBJ2-1, with TRBD1 as a possible D gene (6 bases). The CDR3 contains 15 residues. Germline assignment: CDR1 LNHDA and CDR2 SQIVND (reference sequence). The germline V and J ends were trimmed by 5 bases and 0 bases, with 11 bases remaining between them. The CDR3 sequence: CASSLQGRSYNEQFF. Written as DNA, the CDR3 is TGTGCCAGTAGTTTACAGGGCCGCTCCTACAATGAGCAGTTCTTC.

The chain links TRBV7-9 to TRBJ1-5; D may be TRBD1 (5 bases). This CDR3 has 16 amino acids. Germline lookup yields CDR1 SEHNR and CDR2 FQNEAQ (reference sequence). V dropped 3 bases and J dropped 1 base, with 13 bases sitting between them. For the CDR3, the DNA is TGTGCCAGCAGCTTTGGTTGGTCAGGGAGCAATCAGCCCCAGCATTTT. It specifies CASSFGWSGSNQPQHF.

The CDR3 nucleotides read TGTGCCAGCAGCCTCCTGGGACAGATGAACACTGAAGCTTTCTTT. Translation gives CASSLLGQMNTEAFF. This chain connects TRBV5-4 to TRBJ1-1, with TRBD1 identical over 7 bases. CDR1 and CDR2 from the germline V gene are SGHNT and YYREEE (reference sequence). The trim removed 4 bases at V and 0 bases at J, leaving 6 bases unmatched. The CDR3 totals 15 residues.

V is TRBV11-2 and J is TRBJ2-7, with 9 nucleotides matching TRBD1. Germline V gene lookup returns CDR1 SGHAT and CDR2 FQNNGV. J lost 4 bases, V lost 1 base, and 11 bases had no gene match. This CDR3 contains 17 residues. The CDR3 DNA is TGTGCCAGCAGCTTAGTTGGGGCGGGGACAGGGAAATACGAGCAGTACTTC. Protein sequence: CASSLVGAGTGKYEQYF. The full variable domain, rest sourced from reference TRBV11-2 and TRBJ2-7, is EAGVAQSPRYKIIEKRQSVAFWCNPISGHATLYWYQQILGQGPKLLIQFQNNGVVDDSQLPKDRFSAERLKGVDSTLKIQPAKLEDSAVYLCASSLVGAGTGKYEQYFGPGTRLTVT.

The genes are TRBV6-6 and TRBJ1-2, with TRBD1 identical over 7 bases. CDR1 and CDR2 (germline): MNHNY, SVGAGI (reference sequence). The CDR3 loop spans 16 amino acids. With 2 bases clipped from V and 6 bases from J, the junction kept 12 bases outside the gene matches. The CDR3 DNA reads as TGTGCCAGCAGTTACAAGGGACAGACTGAAAGGAATGGCTACACCTTC. It specifies CASSYKGQTERNGYTF.

V usage is TRBV28 and J usage is TRBJ2-7; D is perhaps TRBD1 (5 bases). The CDR3 contains 14 residues. Trimming took off 2 bases at V and 0 bases at J, with 8 bases between the two ends. CDR1 and CDR2 from the germline V gene are MDHEN and SYDVKM. Here the CDR3 DNA reads TGTGCCAGCAGTTTAAGGGGTCCCTCCTACGAGCAGTACTTC. It translates to CASSLRGPSYEQYF.

Points on this clone: The junction departs from the called germline gene at one end, perhaps through a read error. V and J are TRBV7-9 and TRBJ1-1, with a possible D match to TRBD1 (5 bases). Germline CDR1 SEHNR, CDR2 FQNEAQ (reference sequence). This CDR3 region has 14 residues. DNA of the CDR3: TGTTCCAGCAGCTTCGATTTGGGGCGAAATGGAGCTTTCTTT. Amino acid sequence: CSSSFDLGRNGAFF.

The J gene is TRBJ2-2, the V gene TRBV10-3, with 14 bases aligning to TRBD2. The CDR3 runs 18 residues. The V gene's germline CDR1 is ENHRY and CDR2 SYGVKD. J was trimmed by 5 bases and V by 6 bases; bases with no gene match: 11. CDR3 in amino acids: CAIRKQGLAGEGTGELFF. Written as DNA, the CDR3 is TGTGCCATCAGAAAGCAGGGACTAGCGGGAGAGGGGACCGGGGAGCTGTTTTTT.

This clone has a handful of counts. The rearrangement links TRBV10-3 to TRBJ1-1, with a tentative D call TRBD1 (6 bases). This CDR3 region has 15 residues. Germline loops: CDR1 ENHRY, CDR2 SYGVKD. V gave up 0 bases and J gave up 0 bases, with 8 bases separating them. The CDR3 sequence: CAISESGAVNTEAFF. CDR3 bases: TGTGCCATCAGTGAGTCGGGGGCGGTGAACACTGAAGCTTTCTTT.

The rearrangement joins TRBV29-1 to TRBJ1-2; 7 bases map to TRBD1. Germline V gene sequence: CDR1 SQVTM, CDR2 ANQGSEA. The CDR3 is made up of 13 amino acids. V lost 5 bases, J lost 7 bases, and 10 bases stayed unmatched. CDR3 in amino acids: CSVYRGKIVGYTF. In nucleotides, the CDR3 is TGCAGCGTTTACAGGGGAAAAATAGTTGGCTACACCTTC.

The gene calls are TRBV5-1 and TRBJ2-7; 8 bases map to TRBD2. The length of the CDR3 is 15 residues. Germline V gene lookup returns CDR1 SGHRS and CDR2 YFSETQ. V was pared by 1 base and J by 2 bases, with 5 bases of the junction left unmatched. The CDR3 loop is CASSLPLAGAYEQYF. As DNA, the CDR3 is TGCGCCAGCAGCTTGCCCCTAGCGGGTGCCTACGAGCAGTACTTC.

The chain employs TRBV6-1 and TRBJ1-3; tentatively, D is TRBD1 (6 bases). V was cut by 4 bases and J by 3 bases, with 13 bases left in between. Germline V gives CDR1 MNHNS, CDR2 SASEGT. The CDR3 consists of 15 residues. This chain's CDR3 is CASSVMGAIGNTIYF. The CDR3 DNA sequence: TGTGCCAGCAGTGTGATGGGGGCGATTGGAAACACCATATATTTT.

In its sample, this clone was seen a few times. This chain uses TRBV6-5 with TRBJ2-5; the match to TRBD2 covers 10 bases. Matching the DNA end better, TRBJ2-7 makes the J call doubtful. The CDR3 is 12 residues long. Germline values: CDR1 MNHEY, CDR2 SVGAGI. CDR3 sequence reads: CATSSGRGEQYF. The CDR3 DNA reads as TGTGCCACCTCTAGCGGGAGAGGCGAGCAGTACTTC.

J is TRBJ2-2 and V is TRBV18; D is undetermined. The CDR3 extends over 15 amino acids. The V end was cut by 2 bases, the J end by 2 bases, with 9 bases between. In germline, CDR1 is KGHSH, CDR2 LQKENI. The CDR3 loop reads CASSPITVNTGELFF. The CDR3, as DNA: TGTGCCAGCTCACCAATAACAGTTAACACCGGGGAGCTGTTTTTT.

This clone was seen a few times. This chain joins TRBV5-1 and TRBJ1-2; maybe TRBD1 (5 bases). The V end lost 4 bases, the J end lost 8 bases, and 21 bases lay between the germline ends. This CDR3 spans 15 amino acids. CDR1 SGHRS and CDR2 YFSETQ come from the germline V gene. The CDR3 bases are TGCGCCAGCAGCAACCGGGGTGTTGGGACTCGAGGCTACACCTTC. It codes for CASSNRGVGTRGYTF.

The rearrangement links TRBV27 to TRBJ2-1, with 9 positions matching TRBD2. V trimming: 4 bases; J trimming: 4 bases; junction bases outside the gene matches: 11. This CDR3 spans 17 amino acids. Germline values: CDR1 MNHEY, CDR2 SMNVEV (reference sequence). This chain's CDR3 is CASSSLAGRRQYNEQFF. CDR3 nucleotides: TGTGCCAGCAGTTCCCTAGCGGGAAGGCGTCAATACAATGAGCAGTTCTTC.